The TCR beta chain described here comes from a study of blood T cell repertoires in COVID-19. Whole-study context: Material from acute and convalescent COVID-19 was sourced from the United States, Italy and Spain. PBMCs, B-cell-depleted T cells, or T cells were the source of the cDNA or gDNA that made up the material.

Between the trimmed V and J ends, which lost 2 bases and 3 bases, there was a span of 9 bases. Germline V lookup: CDR1 SGHTA, CDR2 FQGNSA. The CDR3 length is 14 residues. Sequenced by immunoSEQ multiplex PCR; TCRdb stores in-frame clones only, minus some. The sample carries about 150,000 clones, about four fifths recorded once. The TCR was taken from a man in his 60s with acute or convalescent COVID-19. V usage is TRBV7-2 and J usage is TRBJ2-3; possible D gene TRBD2, 6 bases. The sequenced material came from peripheral blood. CDR3 in DNA: TGTGCCAGCAGCTTAACGGGAGTGACAGATACGCAGTATTTT. This gives the protein CASSLTGVTDTQYF.